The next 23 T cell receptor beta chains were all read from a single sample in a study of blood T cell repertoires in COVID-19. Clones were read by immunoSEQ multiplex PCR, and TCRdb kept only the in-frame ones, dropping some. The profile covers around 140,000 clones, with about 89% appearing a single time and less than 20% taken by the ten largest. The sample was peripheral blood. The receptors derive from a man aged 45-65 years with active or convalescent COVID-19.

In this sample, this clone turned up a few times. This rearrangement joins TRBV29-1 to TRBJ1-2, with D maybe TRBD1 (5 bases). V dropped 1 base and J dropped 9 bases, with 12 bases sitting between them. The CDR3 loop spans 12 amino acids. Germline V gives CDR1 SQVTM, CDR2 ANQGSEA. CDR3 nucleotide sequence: TGCAGCGTTGAAGTAGCCAGGGCGCGCTACACCTTC. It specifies CSVEVARARYTF.

Written as DNA, the CDR3 is TGTGCCAGCAGTTTGAGGGACAGGGGGGATGAGCAGTTCTTC. Encoded protein: CASSLRDRGDEQFF. The chain combines TRBV28 with TRBJ2-1, with 11 bases fitting TRBD1. Germline V gives CDR1 MDHEN, CDR2 SYDVKM. Unmatched junction bases numbered 3, after V lost 3 bases and J lost 8 bases. This CDR3 is built from 14 residues.

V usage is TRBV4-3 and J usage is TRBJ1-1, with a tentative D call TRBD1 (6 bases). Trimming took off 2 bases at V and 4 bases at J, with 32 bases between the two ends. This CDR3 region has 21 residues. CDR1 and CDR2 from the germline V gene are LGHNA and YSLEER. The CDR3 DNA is TGCGCCAGCAGCCAACGTCGGATGGGGGGGCAGGGAAACCGAAGAACCACTGAAGCTTTCTTT. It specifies CASSQRRMGGQGNRRTTEAFF.

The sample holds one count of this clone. The CDR3 DNA reads TGTGCCAGCCAGAGGCGGGAGGGGGTCCACGAGCAGTACTTC. Translating it yields CASQRREGVHEQYF. The V and J genes are TRBV27 and TRBJ2-7, with 9 bases identical to TRBD2. The CDR3 covers 14 residues. Unmatched junction bases numbered 10, after V lost 8 bases and J lost 5 bases. CDR1 is MNHEY, CDR2 SMNVEV, per germline (reference sequence).

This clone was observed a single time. Here the CDR3 DNA reads TGCAGCGTTACTCTGACAGGGGCCCTGAACACTGAAGCTTTCTTT. This translates into CSVTLTGALNTEAFF. This rearrangement joins TRBV29-1 to TRBJ1-1; the match to TRBD1 covers 8 bases. The CDR3 spans 15 residues. Unmatched junction bases numbered 8, after V lost 5 bases and J lost 0 bases. The germline CDR1 and CDR2 sequences are SQVTM and ANQGSEA. Full variable domain (missing parts from reference TRBV29-1 and TRBJ1-1): SAVISQKPSRDICQRGTSLTIQCQVDSQVTMMFWYRQQPGQSLTLIATANQGSEATYESGFVIDKFPISRPNLTFSTLTVSNMSPEDSSIYLCSVTLTGALNTEAFFGQGTRLTVV.

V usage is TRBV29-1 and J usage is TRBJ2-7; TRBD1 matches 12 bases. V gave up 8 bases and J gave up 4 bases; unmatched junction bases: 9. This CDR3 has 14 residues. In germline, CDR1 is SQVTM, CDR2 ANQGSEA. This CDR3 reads CSTGGTGGIYEQYF. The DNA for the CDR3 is TGCAGCACAGGTGGGACAGGGGGCATTTACGAGCAGTACTTC.

CDR3 in amino acids: CASSISGTGNYGYTF. The CDR3, as DNA: TGTGCCAGTAGTATTTCCGGGACAGGGAACTATGGCTACACCTTC. The rearrangement joins TRBV19 to TRBJ1-2; TRBD1 matches 9 bases. Germline V lookup: CDR1 LNHDA, CDR2 SQIVND (reference sequence). This CDR3 spans 15 amino acids. With 3 bases clipped from V and 2 bases from J, the junction kept 4 bases outside the gene matches.

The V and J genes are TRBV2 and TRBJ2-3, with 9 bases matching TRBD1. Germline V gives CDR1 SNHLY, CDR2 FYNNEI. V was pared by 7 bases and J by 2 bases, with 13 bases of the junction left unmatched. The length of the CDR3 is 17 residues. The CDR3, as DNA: TGTGCCAGCAAGCGCCCGGACAGGGGACCTTCCACAGATACGCAGTATTTT. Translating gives CASKRPDRGPSTDTQYF.

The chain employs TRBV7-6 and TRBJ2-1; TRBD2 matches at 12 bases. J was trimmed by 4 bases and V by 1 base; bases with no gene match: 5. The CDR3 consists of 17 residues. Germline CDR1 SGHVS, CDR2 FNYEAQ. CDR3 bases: TGTGCCAGCAGCTTAGGGACTAGCGGGATTTTATACAATGAGCAGTTCTTC. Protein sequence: CASSLGTSGILYNEQFF. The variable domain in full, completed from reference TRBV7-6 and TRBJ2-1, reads GAGVSQSPRYKVTKRGQDVALRCDPISGHVSLYWYRQALGQGPEFLTYFNYEAQQDKSGLPNDRFSAERPEGSISTLTIQRTEQRDSAMYRCASSLGTSGILYNEQFFGPGTRLTVL.

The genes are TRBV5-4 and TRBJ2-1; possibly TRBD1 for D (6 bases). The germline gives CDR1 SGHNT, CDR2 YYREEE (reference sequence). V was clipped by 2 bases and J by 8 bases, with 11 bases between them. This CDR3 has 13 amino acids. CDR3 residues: CASSLQGYDEQFF. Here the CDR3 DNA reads TGTGCCAGCAGCTTACAGGGTTACGATGAGCAGTTCTTC.

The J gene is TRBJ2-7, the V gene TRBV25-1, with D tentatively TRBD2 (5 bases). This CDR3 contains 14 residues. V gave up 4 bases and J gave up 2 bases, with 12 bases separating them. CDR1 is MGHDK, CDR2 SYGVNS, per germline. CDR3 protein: CASSGPLGTYEQYF. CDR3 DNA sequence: TGTGCCAGCAGTGGTCCACTAGGAACCTACGAGCAGTACTTC.

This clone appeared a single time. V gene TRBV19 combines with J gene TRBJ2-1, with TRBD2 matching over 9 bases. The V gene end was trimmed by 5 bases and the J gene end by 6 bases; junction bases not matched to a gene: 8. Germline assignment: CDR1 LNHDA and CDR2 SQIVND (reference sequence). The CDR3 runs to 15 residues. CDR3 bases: TGTGCCAGTAGTGTAACCGGGACTAGCACCAATGAGCAGTTCTTC. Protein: CASSVTGTSTNEQFF.

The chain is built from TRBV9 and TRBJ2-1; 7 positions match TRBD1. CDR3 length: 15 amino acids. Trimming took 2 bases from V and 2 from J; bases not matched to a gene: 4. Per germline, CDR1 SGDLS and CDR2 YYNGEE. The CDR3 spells CASSVTGSTYNEQFF. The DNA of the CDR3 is TGTGCCAGCAGCGTGACAGGGTCGACCTACAATGAGCAGTTCTTC.

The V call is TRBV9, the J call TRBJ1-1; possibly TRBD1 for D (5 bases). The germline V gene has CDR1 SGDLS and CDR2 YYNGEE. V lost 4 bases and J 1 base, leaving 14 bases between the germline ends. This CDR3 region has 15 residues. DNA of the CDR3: TGTGCCAGCAGCTTAGAGACAGCTCCGAACACTGAAGCTTTCTTT. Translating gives CASSLETAPNTEAFF.

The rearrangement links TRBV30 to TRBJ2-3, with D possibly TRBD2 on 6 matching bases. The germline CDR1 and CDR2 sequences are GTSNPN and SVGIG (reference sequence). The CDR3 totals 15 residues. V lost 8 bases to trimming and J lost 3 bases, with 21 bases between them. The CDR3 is CALASPPRGTDTQYF. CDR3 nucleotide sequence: TGTGCCCTCGCGTCCCCACCCCGGGGGACAGATACGCAGTATTTT. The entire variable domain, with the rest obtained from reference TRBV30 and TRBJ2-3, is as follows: SQTIHQWPATLVQPVGSPLSLECTVEGTSNPNLYWYRQAAGRGLQLLFYSVGIGQISSEVPQNLSASRPQDRQFILSSKKLLLSDSGFYLCALASPPRGTDTQYFGPGTRLTVL.

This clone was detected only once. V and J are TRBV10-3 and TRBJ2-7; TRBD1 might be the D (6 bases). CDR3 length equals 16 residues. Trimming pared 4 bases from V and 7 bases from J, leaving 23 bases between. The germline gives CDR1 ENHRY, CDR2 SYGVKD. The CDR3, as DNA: TGTGCCATCAGTGGGTCGACCGGGACAAACCCGTTTGAGCAGTACTTC. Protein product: CAISGSTGTNPFEQYF.

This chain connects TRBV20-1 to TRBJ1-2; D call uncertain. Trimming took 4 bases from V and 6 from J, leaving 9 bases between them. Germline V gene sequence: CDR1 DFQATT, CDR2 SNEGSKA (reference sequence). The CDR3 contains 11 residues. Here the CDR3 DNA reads TGCAGTGCTACCGGACTTAATGGCTACACCTTC. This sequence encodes CSATGLNGYTF.

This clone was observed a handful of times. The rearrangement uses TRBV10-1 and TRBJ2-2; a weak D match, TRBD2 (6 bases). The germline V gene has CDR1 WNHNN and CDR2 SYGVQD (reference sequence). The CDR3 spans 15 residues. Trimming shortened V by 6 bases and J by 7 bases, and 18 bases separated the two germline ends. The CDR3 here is CASSGSRLGIGELFF. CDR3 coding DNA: TGCGCCAGCAGCGGGAGCCGTCTGGGGATCGGGGAGCTGTTTTTT.

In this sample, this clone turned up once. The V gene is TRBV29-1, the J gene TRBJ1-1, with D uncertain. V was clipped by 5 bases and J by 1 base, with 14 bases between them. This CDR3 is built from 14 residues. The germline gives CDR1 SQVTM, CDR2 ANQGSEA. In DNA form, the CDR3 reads TGCAGCGTTTGTCTTCTGGTAGAGAACACTGAAGCTTTCTTT. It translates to CSVCLLVENTEAFF.

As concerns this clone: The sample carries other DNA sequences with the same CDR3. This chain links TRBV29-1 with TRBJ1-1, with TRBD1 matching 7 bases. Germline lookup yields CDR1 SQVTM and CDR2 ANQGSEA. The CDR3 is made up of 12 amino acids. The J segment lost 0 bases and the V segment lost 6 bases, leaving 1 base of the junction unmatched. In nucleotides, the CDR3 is TGCAGCGTCGACAGGGTGAACACTGAAGCTTTCTTT. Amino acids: CSVDRVNTEAFF.

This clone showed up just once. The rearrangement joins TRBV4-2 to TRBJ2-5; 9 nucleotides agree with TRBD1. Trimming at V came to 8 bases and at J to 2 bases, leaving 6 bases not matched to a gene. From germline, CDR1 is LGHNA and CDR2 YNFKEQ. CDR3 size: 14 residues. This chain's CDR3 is CASSRDRGQETQYF. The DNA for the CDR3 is TGTGCCAGCTCTCGAGACAGGGGGCAAGAGACCCAGTACTTC.

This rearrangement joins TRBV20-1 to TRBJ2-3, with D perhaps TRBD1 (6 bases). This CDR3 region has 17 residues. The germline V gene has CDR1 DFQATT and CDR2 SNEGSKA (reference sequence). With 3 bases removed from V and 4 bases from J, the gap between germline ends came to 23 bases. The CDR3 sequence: CSASESRGGGQPDTQYF. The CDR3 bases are TGCAGTGCTAGTGAGAGCAGGGGTGGTGGGCAGCCAGATACGCAGTATTTT.

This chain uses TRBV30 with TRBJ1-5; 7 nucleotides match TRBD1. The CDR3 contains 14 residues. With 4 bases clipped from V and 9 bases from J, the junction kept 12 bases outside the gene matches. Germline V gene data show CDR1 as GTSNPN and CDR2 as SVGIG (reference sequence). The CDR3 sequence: CAWTRGQGGRPQHF. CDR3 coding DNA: TGTGCCTGGACCCGCGGGCAGGGGGGTCGGCCCCAGCATTTT.